The 21 T cell receptor beta chains below were found in one sample sequenced in a study of cytomegalovirus exposure and HLA in healthy donors. With 60 Vbeta and 13 Jbeta primers, the PCR was carried out. Some clones are missing from TCRdb's copy, which holds only in-frame ones; the method was immunoSEQ multiplex PCR. The sample lists approximately 190,000 clones, 77% occurring once. Sequenced input: PBMCs. These receptors were collected from a woman between 25 and 40 years old in good health and CMV-seropositive.

This clone came up a few times. V and J are TRBV20-1 and TRBJ2-5, with D possibly TRBD2 on 6 matching bases. Per the germline V gene, CDR1 is DFQATT and CDR2 is SNEGSKA (reference sequence). This CDR3 contains 9 residues. V was pared by 6 bases and J by 7 bases, with 6 bases between. CDR3 sequence: CSAGGTQYF. The CDR3 nucleotides read TGCAGTGCCGGGGGGACCCAGTACTTC.

The chain employs TRBV6-5 and TRBJ2-7; D perhaps matches TRBD2 (5 bases). Germline V gives CDR1 MNHEY, CDR2 SVGAGI. The CDR3 is 14 amino acids. Trimming cost V 5 bases and J 1 base, with 12 bases left between them. CDR3 DNA: TGTGCCAGCAGTCCGCGCGGGCGGTCCTACGAGCAGTACTTC. Protein sequence: CASSPRGRSYEQYF.

The chain combines TRBV6-1 with TRBJ2-1; tentatively, D is TRBD2 (6 bases). From germline, CDR1 is MNHNS and CDR2 SASEGT. Trimming removed 6 bases from V and 4 bases from J, with 16 bases in between. CDR3 size: 15 residues. CDR3 bases: TGTGCCAGCAGGGTACTAGCCGGGGTGTACAATGAGCAGTTCTTC. This encodes CASRVLAGVYNEQFF.

The V gene is TRBV7-2, the J gene TRBJ2-7; 9 positions match TRBD1. CDR3 length: 14 amino acids. The junction had 3 bases not matched to a gene; V was cut back by 1 base and J by 5 bases. Germline lookup yields CDR1 SGHTA and CDR2 FQGNSA. CDR3 DNA: TGTGCCAGCAGCTTAGACAGGGGGCCCCACGAGCAGTACTTC. This sequence encodes CASSLDRGPHEQYF.

V is TRBV29-1 and J is TRBJ2-3, with D unresolved. Germline V gene sequence: CDR1 SQVTM, CDR2 ANQGSEA. Trimming stripped 1 base from V and 2 bases from J, with 10 bases between. The CDR3 consists of 14 residues. DNA for the CDR3: TGCAGCGTTGAAGGCAGGTTATCCACAGATACGCAGTATTTT. This encodes CSVEGRLSTDTQYF.

This clone was picked up one time. V and J are TRBV5-8 and TRBJ1-5, with D possibly matching TRBD1 (6 bases). The germline CDR1 and CDR2 sequences are SGHTS and YDEGEE. The CDR3 totals 18 residues. Trimming left V 0 bases short and J 2 bases short, with 18 bases between. The CDR3 bases are TGTGCCAGCAGCTTGGCCGGGCAGGGGTTCGCGGGCAATCAGCCCCAGCATTTT. This translates into CASSLAGQGFAGNQPQHF.

This chain connects TRBV7-9 to TRBJ1-2; D uncertain. This CDR3 contains 14 residues. V was trimmed by 1 base and J by 1 base, leaving 7 bases between them. Germline V lookup: CDR1 SEHNR, CDR2 FQNEAQ (reference sequence). In DNA, the CDR3 is TGTGCCAGCAGCTTAGGTGTCTTTAACTATGGCTACACCTTC. It yields the protein CASSLGVFNYGYTF.

V gene TRBV2 combines with J gene TRBJ1-1; maybe TRBD1 (5 bases). Between the trimmed V and J ends, which lost 8 bases and 1 base, there was a span of 14 bases. Germline V gives CDR1 SNHLY, CDR2 FYNNEI. This CDR3 is built from 14 residues. The CDR3 region is CASCAGVTNTEAFF. CDR3 nucleotide sequence: TGTGCCAGCTGCGCGGGGGTGACGAACACTGAAGCTTTCTTT.

This clone was observed a handful of times. The chain joins TRBV6-1 to TRBJ2-7; no clear D. The CDR3 has 13 residues. The germline V gene encodes CDR1 MNHNS and CDR2 SASEGT. V was pared by 5 bases and J by 2 bases, with 10 bases between. The CDR3: CASSLEQTYEQYF. In DNA, the CDR3 is TGTGCCAGCAGTTTGGAACAGACCTACGAGCAGTACTTC.

V and J are TRBV29-1 and TRBJ2-1; TRBD1 is a possible D gene (6 bases). The length of the CDR3 is 14 residues. Trimming shortened V by 7 bases and J by 0 bases, and 13 bases separated the two germline ends. The germline V gene has CDR1 SQVTM and CDR2 ANQGSEA. CDR3 DNA: TGCAGCGGAAGGACAGCGAGCTCCTACAATGAGCAGTTCTTC. As protein: CSGRTASSYNEQFF.

To note about this clone: The same CDR3 is also encoded by other DNA sequences in this sample. The chain has TRBV6-6 and TRBJ2-5; a weak D match, TRBD2 (5 bases). The CDR3 totals 12 residues. Trimming shortened V by 5 bases and J by 2 bases, and 6 bases separated the two germline ends. Germline loops: CDR1 MNHNY, CDR2 SVGAGI (reference sequence). The CDR3: CASSPGQETQYF. The CDR3 DNA reads as TGTGCCAGCAGTCCGGGACAAGAGACCCAGTACTTC.

V is TRBV6-4 and J is TRBJ1-4, with 10 bases aligning to TRBD1. Trimming cost V 3 bases and J 8 bases; bases outside gene matches: 9. The CDR3 loop spans 16 amino acids. Germline V gene lookup returns CDR1 MRHNA and CDR2 SNTAGT. The CDR3 DNA reads TGTGCCAGCAGTGATGAAAGACAGGGGGCTGAGGAAAAACTGTTTTTT. This translates into CASSDERQGAEEKLFF.

V and J are TRBV28 and TRBJ2-7, with D perhaps matching TRBD1 (5 bases). V was cut by 6 bases and J by 1 base, with 16 bases left in between. The CDR3 has 15 residues. Germline V CDR1 and CDR2: MDHEN, SYDVKM. CDR3 amino acids: CASSLGLTASYEQYF. For the CDR3, the DNA is TGTGCCAGCAGCCTAGGCCTGACAGCTTCCTACGAGCAGTACTTC.

This clone was seen a handful of times. This chain connects TRBV5-6 to TRBJ2-2; D not resolved. Germline CDR1 SGHDT, CDR2 YYEEEE. The germline V and J ends were trimmed by 5 bases and 0 bases, with 8 bases remaining between them. CDR3 length equals 14 residues. CDR3 in amino acids: CASSVTPNTGELFF. In DNA form, the CDR3 reads TGTGCCAGCAGTGTTACACCGAACACCGGGGAGCTGTTTTTT.

The genes are TRBV27 and TRBJ1-1; no definite D call. The germline V and J ends were trimmed by 6 bases and 0 bases, with 14 bases remaining between them. Germline V lookup: CDR1 MNHEY, CDR2 SMNVEV (reference sequence). CDR3 size: 15 residues. CDR3: CASSGPGLMNTEAFF. The DNA for the CDR3 is TGTGCCAGCAGCGGCCCAGGTCTCATGAACACTGAAGCTTTCTTT.

This rearrangement joins TRBV6-1 to TRBJ2-5, with a possible D match to TRBD1 (6 bases). This CDR3 contains 15 residues. Germline V gene sequence: CDR1 MNHNS, CDR2 SASEGT. With 5 bases removed from V and 4 bases from J, the gap between germline ends came to 17 bases. CDR3: CASSRTAWMGETQYF. CDR3 DNA sequence: TGTGCCAGCAGTAGGACAGCCTGGATGGGAGAGACCCAGTACTTC.

V and J are TRBV6-6 and TRBJ2-3; tentatively, D is TRBD2 (6 bases). The germline V gene has CDR1 MNHNY and CDR2 SVGAGI (reference sequence). The CDR3 contains 16 residues. Trimming took 0 bases from V and 2 from J, leaving 12 bases between them. The CDR3 region is CASSYSWRGITDTQYF. The DNA for the CDR3 is TGTGCCAGCAGTTACTCTTGGAGGGGAATCACAGATACGCAGTATTTT.

This clone was seen a handful of times. The gene calls are TRBV28 and TRBJ1-2; no firm D call. CDR3 length: 16 residues. Trimming shortened V by 7 bases and J by 2 bases, and 20 bases separated the two germline ends. Germline V lookup: CDR1 MDHEN, CDR2 SYDVKM. CDR3 sequence (DNA): TGTGCCAGCACCCTATCCGCCGGAGGGCCCAACTATGGCTACACCTTC. This sequence encodes CASTLSAGGPNYGYTF.

The CDR3 DNA reads as TGCGCCAGCAGCCAAGATCTAGCCGGAAAATCCTACGAGCAGTACTTC. Amino acids: CASSQDLAGKSYEQYF. This rearrangement joins TRBV4-1 to TRBJ2-7, with TRBD2 as a possible D gene (5 bases). Trimming removed 0 bases from V and 1 base from J, with 13 bases in between. CDR3 size: 16 residues. Germline-derived CDR1 and CDR2 are MGHRA and YSYEKL.

With respect to this clone: The same CDR3 arises from other DNA sequences in this sample as well. The chain couples TRBV7-9 to TRBJ2-1; 10 bases are a match to TRBD2. Trimming removed 5 bases from V and 0 bases from J; junction bases left unmatched: 1. Germline loops: CDR1 SEHNR, CDR2 FQNEAQ (reference sequence). CDR3 length: 15 residues. The CDR3 nucleotides read TGTGCCAGCAGCCCTAGCGGGAGCTCCTACAATGAGCAGTTCTTC. Encoded protein: CASSPSGSSYNEQFF.

This clone was counted between two and nine times. The rearrangement uses TRBV5-6 and TRBJ2-7, with 9 nucleotides matching TRBD1. This CDR3 is built from 15 residues. The V and J ends lost 4 bases and 6 bases, in that order; junction bases with no gene match: 11. The germline CDR1 and CDR2 sequences are SGHDT and YYEEEE. CDR3 nucleotides: TGTGCCAGCAGCGCGGCGACCGGACAGGGGTCCGAGCAGTACTTC. Translating it yields CASSAATGQGSEQYF.